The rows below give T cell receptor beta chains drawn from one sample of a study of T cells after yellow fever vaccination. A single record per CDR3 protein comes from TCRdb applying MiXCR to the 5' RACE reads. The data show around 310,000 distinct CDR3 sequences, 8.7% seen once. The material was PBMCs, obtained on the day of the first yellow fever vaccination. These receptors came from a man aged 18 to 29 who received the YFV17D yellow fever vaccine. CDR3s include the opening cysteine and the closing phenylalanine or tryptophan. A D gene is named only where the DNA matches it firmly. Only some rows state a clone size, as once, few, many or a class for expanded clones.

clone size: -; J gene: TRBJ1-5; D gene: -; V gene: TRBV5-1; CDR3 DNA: TGCGCCAGCAGCTTGTGGGGTTCGAGCAATCAGCCCCAGCATTTT; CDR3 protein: CASSLWGSSNQPQHF
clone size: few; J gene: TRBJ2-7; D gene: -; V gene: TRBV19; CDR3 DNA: TGTGCCAGTAGTACCGTCCCTTCCGGGGGCTACGAGCAGTACTTC; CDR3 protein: CASSTVPSGGYEQYF
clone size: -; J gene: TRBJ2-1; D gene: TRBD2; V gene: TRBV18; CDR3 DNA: TGTGCCAGCTCACCTACCGGACCGGGACTAGTAGGCGATGAGCAGTTCTTC; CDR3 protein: CASSPTGPGLVGDEQFF
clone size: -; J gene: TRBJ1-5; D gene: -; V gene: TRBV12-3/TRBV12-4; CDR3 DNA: TGTGCCAGCAAGGAGGACGGGAGCAATCAGCCCCAGCATTTT; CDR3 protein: CASKEDGSNQPQHF
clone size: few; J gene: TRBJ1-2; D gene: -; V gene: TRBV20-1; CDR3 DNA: TGCAGTGCTCATTCTCCGGGACTCCCCGGCTACACCTTC; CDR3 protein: CSAHSPGLPGYTF
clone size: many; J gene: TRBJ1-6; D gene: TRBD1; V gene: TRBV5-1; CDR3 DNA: TGCGCCAGCAGCAAGGGACAGGGGGCTGCTTCACCCCTCCACTTT; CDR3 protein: CASSKGQGAASPLHF
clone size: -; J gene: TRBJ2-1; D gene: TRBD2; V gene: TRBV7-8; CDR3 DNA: TGTGCCAGCAGCCCTAGCGGAGAGCAGTTCTTC; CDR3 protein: CASSPSGEQFF
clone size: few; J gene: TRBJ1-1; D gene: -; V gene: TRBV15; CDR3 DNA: TGTGCCACCAGCAGAGTGGAGGTGAACACTGAAGCTTTCTTT; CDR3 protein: CATSRVEVNTEAFF
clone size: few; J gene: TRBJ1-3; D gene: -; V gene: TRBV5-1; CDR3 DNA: TGCGCCAGTAGAGCCGCGGTCGGGAGATTAAACACCATATATTTT; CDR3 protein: CASRAAVGRLNTIYF
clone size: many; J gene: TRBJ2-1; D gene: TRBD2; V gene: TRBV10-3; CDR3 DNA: TGTGCCGCTAAGTCGCTAGCGGGGGCGCTCAATGAGCAGTTCTTC; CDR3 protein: CAAKSLAGALNEQFF
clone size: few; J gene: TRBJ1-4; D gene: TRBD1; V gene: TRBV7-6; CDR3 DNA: TGTGCCAGCGATAGGGGGCTAGGTGAAAAACTGTTTTTT; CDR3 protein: CASDRGLGEKLFF
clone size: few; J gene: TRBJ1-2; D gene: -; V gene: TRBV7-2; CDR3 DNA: TGTGCCAGCAGCTTAGTTTCAGTGGGGGGCGGGTATGGCTACACCTTC; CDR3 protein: CASSLVSVGGGYGYTF
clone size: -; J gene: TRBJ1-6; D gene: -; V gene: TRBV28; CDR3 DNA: TGTGCCAGCAGTTTAGAGAGTTCACCCCTCCACTTT; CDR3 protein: CASSLESSPLHF
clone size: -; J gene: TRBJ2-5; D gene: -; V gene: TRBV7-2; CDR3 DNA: TGTGCCAGCAGCTTAGTTAGTGAAGAGACCCAGTACTTC; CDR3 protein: CASSLVSEETQYF
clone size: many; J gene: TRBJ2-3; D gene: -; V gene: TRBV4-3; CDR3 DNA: TGCGCCAGCAGCCAAGTTACAGGCCGCACAGATACGCAGTATTTT; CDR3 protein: CASSQVTGRTDTQYF
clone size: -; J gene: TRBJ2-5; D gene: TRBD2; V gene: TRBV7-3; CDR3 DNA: TGTGCCAGCAGCCCCACCGGACTAGCTGGAGAGACCCAGTACTTC; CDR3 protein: CASSPTGLAGETQYF
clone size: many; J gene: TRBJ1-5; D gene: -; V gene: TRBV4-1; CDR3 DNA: TGCGCCAGCAGCCAAGTTAGGGACTGGGGTCAGCCCCAGCATTTT; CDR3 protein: CASSQVRDWGQPQHF
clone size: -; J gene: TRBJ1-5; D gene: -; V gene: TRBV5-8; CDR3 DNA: TGTGCCAGCAGAATGAAGGGGACCAATCAGCCCCAGCATTTT; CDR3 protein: CASRMKGTNQPQHF
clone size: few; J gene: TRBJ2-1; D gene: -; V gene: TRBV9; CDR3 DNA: TGTGCCAGCAGCGTAGAGGGGGGCTCCTACAATGAGCAGTTCTTC; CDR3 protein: CASSVEGGSYNEQFF
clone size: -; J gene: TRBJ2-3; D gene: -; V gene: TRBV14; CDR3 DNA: TGTGCCAGCAGCCAAGCAGGGGCTCGGGATACGCAGTATTTT; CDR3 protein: CASSQAGARDTQYF
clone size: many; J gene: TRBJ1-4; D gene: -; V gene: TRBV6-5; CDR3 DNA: TGTGCCAGCAGTTACTCGTATAGGAATGAAAAACTGTTTTTT; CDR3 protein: CASSYSYRNEKLFF
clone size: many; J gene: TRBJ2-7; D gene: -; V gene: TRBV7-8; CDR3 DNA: TGTGCCAGCAGCTTAGGTGAAATGTACGAGCAGTACTTC; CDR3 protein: CASSLGEMYEQYF
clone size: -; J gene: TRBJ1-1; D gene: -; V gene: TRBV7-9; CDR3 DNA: TGTGCCAGCAAAAGCAGGGATCTTGGCACTGAAGCTTTCTTT; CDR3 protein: CASKSRDLGTEAFF
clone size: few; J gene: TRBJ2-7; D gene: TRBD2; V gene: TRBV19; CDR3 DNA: TGTGCCAGTAGTCAGACTAGCGGGGGAGGAAACGAGCAGTACTTC; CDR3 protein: CASSQTSGGGNEQYF
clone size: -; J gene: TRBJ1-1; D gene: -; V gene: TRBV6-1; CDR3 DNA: TGTGCCAGCAGAACAGGGTGGGTTCGGAAAGAAGCTTTCTTT; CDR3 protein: CASRTGWVRKEAFF
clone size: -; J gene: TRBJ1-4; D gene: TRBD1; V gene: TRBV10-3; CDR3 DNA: TGTGCCATCAGTGAGTCGATAGGTGAAGGGGGCCTCTGGGCAACTAATGAAAAACTGTTTTTT; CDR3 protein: CAISESIGEGGLWATNEKLFF
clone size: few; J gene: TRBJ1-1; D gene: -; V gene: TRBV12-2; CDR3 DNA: TGTGCAAGTCACTCTGTGAACACTGAAGCTTTCTTT; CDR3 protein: CASHSVNTEAFF
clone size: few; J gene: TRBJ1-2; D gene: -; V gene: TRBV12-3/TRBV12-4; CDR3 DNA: TGTGCCAGCAGTTTAGTTAGAATTGGGTTTAACTATGGCTACACCTTC; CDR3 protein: CASSLVRIGFNYGYTF
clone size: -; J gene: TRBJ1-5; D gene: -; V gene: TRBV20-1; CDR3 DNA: TGCAGTGCTAGTTCCAGCAACAATCAGCCCCAGCATTTT; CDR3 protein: CSASSSNNQPQHF
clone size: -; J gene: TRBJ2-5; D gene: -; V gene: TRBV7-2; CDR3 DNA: TGTGCCAGCAGCGTAGCCGCCACAGGTGCCCAAGAGACCCAGTACTTC; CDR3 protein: CASSVAATGAQETQYF
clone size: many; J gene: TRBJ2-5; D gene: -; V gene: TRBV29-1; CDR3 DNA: TGCAGCGCCTTTACTACGGAGACCCAGTACTTC; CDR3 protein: CSAFTTETQYF
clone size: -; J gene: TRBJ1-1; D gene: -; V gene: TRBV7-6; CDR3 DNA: TGTGCCAGCAGCAAGGGGGGTTCGACTGAAGCTTTCTTT; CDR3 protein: CASSKGGSTEAFF
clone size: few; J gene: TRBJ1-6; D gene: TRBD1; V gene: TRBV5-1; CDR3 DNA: TGCGCCAGCAGCGCCGCCGGACAGGGGGAATCACCCCTCCACTTT; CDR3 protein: CASSAAGQGESPLHF
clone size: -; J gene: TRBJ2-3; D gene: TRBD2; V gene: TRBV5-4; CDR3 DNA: TGTGCCAGCAGCTTTGGACTAGCGGGGGGGACCACAGATACGCAGTATTTT; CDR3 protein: CASSFGLAGGTTDTQYF
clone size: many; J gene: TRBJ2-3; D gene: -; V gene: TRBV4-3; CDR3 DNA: TGCGCCAGCAGCCAAGATATAGGGACTTCAAGCACAGATACGCAGTATTTT; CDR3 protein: CASSQDIGTSSTDTQYF
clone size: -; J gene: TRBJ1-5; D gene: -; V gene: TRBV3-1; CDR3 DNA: TGTGCCAGCAGCCAGAGTAAGGACGGGGAGAGACCCCAGCATTTT; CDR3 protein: CASSQSKDGERPQHF
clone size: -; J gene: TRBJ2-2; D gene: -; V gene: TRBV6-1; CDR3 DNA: TGTGCCAGCAGTCGTGAGATGACGGGCCCGAACACCGGGGAGCTGTTTTTT; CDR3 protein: CASSREMTGPNTGELFF
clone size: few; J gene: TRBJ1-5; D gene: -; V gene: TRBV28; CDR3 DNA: TGTGCCAGCAGTTTATCCCTTGGGGGCAATCAGCCCCAGCATTTT; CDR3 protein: CASSLSLGGNQPQHF
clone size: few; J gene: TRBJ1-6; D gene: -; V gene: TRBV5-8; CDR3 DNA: TGTGCCAGCAGCCGGACAAGCTCCTATAATTCACCCCTCCACTTT; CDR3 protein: CASSRTSSYNSPLHF
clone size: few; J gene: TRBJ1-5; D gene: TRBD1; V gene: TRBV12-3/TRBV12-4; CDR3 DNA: TGTGCCAGCAGTTTAGGGCCTACAGGGGAACAGCCCCAGCATTTT; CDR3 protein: CASSLGPTGEQPQHF
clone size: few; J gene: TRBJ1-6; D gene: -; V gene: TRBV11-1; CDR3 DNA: TGTGCCAGCAGCATAGACAGGCTACTGTCGAGCTCCTATAATTCACCCCTCCACTTT; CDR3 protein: CASSIDRLLSSSYNSPLHF
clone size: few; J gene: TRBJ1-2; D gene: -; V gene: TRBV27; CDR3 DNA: TGTGCCAGCAGTTTATCTGGCAGACATAACTATGGCTACACCTTC; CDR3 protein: CASSLSGRHNYGYTF
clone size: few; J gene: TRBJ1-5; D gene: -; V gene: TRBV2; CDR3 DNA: TGTGCCAGCACAGAAGGGGCCAGGAATCAGCCCCAGCATTTT; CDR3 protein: CASTEGARNQPQHF
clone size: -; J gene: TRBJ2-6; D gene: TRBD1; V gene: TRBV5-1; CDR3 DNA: TGCGCCAGCAGCGGGACAGGAGCTGGGGCCAACGTCCTGACTTTC; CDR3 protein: CASSGTGAGANVLTF
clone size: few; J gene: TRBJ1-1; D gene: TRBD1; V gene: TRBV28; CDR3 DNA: TGTGCCAGCAGTTTAGCCGGGACAGGGGGCACTGAAGCTTTCTTT; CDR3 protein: CASSLAGTGGTEAFF
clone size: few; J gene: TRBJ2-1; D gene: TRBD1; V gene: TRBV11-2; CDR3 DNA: TGTGCCAGCAGCTTAGACCCCGGTGGGGACAGGGCACACAATGAGCAGTTCTTC; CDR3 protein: CASSLDPGGDRAHNEQFF
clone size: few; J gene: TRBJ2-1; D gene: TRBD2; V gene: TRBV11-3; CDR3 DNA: TGTGCCAGCAGCTACTCGGGGGGGCCTCTGTTCTTC; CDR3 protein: CASSYSGGPLFF
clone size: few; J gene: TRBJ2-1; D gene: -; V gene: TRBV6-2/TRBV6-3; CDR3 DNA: TGTGCCAGCAGTCAAACTATCCTAGGGGCCTACAATGAGCAGTTCTTC; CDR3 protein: CASSQTILGAYNEQFF
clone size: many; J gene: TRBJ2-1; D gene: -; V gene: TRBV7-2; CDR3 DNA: TGTGCCAGCAGCTTATATCGGGGCACCTACAATGAGCAGTTCTTC; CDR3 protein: CASSLYRGTYNEQFF
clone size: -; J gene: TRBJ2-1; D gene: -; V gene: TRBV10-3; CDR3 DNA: TGTGCCATCTCTTCGGGGCCCGGCAATGAGCAGTTCTTC; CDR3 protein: CAISSGPGNEQFF